Given below is one T cell receptor beta chain in context. Its antigen remains unidentified. The data originate from a study of T cell responses to AZD1222 COVID-19 vaccine. There are 13 residues in the CDR3. Trimming pared 4 bases from V and 4 bases from J, leaving 8 bases between. The V gene's germline CDR1 is LNHDA and CDR2 SQIVND (reference sequence). Points from the study as a whole: Compared with day 0, the breadth and depth of the Spike-specific TCR repertoire rose significantly after two doses of AZD1222.

The data were produced by immunoSEQ multiplex PCR, yet TCRdb's version contains in-frame clones alone and is incomplete. The sample shows approximately 130,000 clones, around 87% of them seen only once. The sequenced sample was peripheral blood, obtained 28 days after the second AZD1222 dose. The source is an adult who received the AZD1222 COVID-19 vaccine. This chain joins TRBV19 and TRBJ1-5, with D uncertain. The CDR3 protein is CASSTSSNQPQHF. The CDR3 DNA reads as TGTGCCAGTAGTACCTCGTCAAATCAGCCCCAGCATTTT.